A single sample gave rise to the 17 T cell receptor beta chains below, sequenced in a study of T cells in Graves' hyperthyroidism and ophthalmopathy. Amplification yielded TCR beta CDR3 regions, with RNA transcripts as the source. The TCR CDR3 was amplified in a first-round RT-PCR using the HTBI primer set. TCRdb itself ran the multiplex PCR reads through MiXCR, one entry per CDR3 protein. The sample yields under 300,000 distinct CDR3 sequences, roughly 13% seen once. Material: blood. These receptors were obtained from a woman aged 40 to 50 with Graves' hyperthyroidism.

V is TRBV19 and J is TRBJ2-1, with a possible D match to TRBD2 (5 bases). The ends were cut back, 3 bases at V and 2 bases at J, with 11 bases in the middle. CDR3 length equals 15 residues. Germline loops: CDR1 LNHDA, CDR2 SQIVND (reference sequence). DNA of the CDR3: TGTGCCAGTAGTATCCGGCTAGCCCCCTACAATGAGCAGTTCTTC. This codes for CASSIRLAPYNEQFF.

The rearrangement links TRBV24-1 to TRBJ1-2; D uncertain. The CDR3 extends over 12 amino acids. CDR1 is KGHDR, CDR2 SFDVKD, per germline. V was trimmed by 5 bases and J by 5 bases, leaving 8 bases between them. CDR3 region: CATSGVGYGYTF. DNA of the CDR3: TGTGCCACCAGTGGGGTAGGGTATGGCTACACCTTC.

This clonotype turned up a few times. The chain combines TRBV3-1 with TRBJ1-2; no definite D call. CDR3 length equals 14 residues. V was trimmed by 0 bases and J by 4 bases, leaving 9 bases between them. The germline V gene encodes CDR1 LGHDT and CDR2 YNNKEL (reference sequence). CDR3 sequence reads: CASSQEPGAYGYTF. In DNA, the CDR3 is TGTGCCAGCAGCCAAGAGCCAGGCGCCTATGGCTACACCTTC.

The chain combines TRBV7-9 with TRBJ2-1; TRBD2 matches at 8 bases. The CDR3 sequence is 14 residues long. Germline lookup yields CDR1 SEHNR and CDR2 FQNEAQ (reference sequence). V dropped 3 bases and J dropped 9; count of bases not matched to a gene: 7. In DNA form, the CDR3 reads TGTGCCAGCAGCTTTTTTACTAGCGGAGGTGAGCAGTTCTTC. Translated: CASSFFTSGGEQFF.

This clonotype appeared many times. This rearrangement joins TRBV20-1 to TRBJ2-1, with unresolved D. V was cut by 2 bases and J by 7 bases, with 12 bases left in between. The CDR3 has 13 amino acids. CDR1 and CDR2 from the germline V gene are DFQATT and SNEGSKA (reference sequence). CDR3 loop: CSARLPNVNEQFF. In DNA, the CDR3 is TGCAGTGCTAGACTTCCCAACGTGAATGAGCAGTTCTTC.

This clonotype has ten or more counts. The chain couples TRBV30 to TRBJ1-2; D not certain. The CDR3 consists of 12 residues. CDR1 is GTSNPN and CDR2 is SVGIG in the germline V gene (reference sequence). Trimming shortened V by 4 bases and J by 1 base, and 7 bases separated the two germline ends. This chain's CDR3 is CAWKGNNYGYTF. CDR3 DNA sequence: TGTGCCTGGAAAGGGAATAACTATGGCTACACCTTC. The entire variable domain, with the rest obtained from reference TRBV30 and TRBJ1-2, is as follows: SQTIHQWPATLVQPVGSPLSLECTVEGTSNPNLYWYRQAAGRGLQLLFYSVGIGQISSEVPQNLSASRPQDRQFILSSKKLLLSDSGFYLCAWKGNNYGYTFGSGTRLTVV.

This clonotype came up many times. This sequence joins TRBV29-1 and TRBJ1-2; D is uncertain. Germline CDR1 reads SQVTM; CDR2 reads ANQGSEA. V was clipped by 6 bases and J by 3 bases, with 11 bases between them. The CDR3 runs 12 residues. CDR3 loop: CSVSDVYYGYTF. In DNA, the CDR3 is TGCAGCGTCAGTGACGTTTACTATGGCTACACCTTC. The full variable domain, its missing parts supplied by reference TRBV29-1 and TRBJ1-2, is SAVISQKPSRDICQRGTSLTIQCQVDSQVTMMFWYRQQPGQSLTLIATANQGSEATYESGFVIDKFPISRPNLTFSTLTVSNMSPEDSSIYLCSVSDVYYGYTFGSGTRLTVV.

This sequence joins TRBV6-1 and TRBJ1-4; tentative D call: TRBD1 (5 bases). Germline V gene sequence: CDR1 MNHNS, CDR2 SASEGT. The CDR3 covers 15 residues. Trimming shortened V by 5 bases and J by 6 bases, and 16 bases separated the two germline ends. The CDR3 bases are TGTGCCAGCAGTTCCCCCGGGACGGCAGATGAAAAACTGTTTTTT. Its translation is CASSSPGTADEKLFF.

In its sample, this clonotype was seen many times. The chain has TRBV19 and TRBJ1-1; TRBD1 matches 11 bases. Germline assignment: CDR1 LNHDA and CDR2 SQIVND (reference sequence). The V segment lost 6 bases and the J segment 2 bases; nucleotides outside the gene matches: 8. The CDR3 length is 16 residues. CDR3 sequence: CASSEDRGQVNTEAFF. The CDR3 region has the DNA TGTGCCAGTAGCGAGGACAGGGGGCAAGTAAACACTGAAGCTTTCTTT.

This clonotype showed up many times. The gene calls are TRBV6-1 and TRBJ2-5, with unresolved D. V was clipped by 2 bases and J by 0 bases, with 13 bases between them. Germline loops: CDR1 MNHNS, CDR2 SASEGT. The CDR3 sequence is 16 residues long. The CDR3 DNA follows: TGTGCCAGCAGTGAATTCCTCGGACGTAACCAAGAGACCCAGTACTTC. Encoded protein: CASSEFLGRNQETQYF.

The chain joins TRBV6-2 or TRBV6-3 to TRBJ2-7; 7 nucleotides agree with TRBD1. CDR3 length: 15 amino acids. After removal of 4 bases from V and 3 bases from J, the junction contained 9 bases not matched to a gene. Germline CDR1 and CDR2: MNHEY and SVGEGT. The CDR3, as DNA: TGTGCCAGCAGTTTAACCGGGACAGCCTTCTACGAGCAGTACTTC. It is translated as CASSLTGTAFYEQYF.

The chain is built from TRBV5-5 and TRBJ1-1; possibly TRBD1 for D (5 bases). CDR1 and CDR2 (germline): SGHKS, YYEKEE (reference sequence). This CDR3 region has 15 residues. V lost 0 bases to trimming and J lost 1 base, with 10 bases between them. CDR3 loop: CASSLVVGTNTEAFF. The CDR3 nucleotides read TGTGCCAGCAGCTTGGTAGTAGGGACGAACACTGAAGCTTTCTTT.

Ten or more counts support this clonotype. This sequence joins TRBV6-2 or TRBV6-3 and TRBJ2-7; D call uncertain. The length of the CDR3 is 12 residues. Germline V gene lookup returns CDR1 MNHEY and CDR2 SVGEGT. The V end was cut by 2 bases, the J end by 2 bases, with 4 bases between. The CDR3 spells CASSYGPYEQYF. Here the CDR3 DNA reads TGTGCCAGCAGTTACGGCCCCTACGAGCAGTACTTC.

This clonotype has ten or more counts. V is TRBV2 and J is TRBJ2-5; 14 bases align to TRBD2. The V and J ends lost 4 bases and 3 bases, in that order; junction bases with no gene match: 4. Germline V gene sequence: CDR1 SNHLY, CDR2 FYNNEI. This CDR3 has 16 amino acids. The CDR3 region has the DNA TGTGCCAGCAGTGCGGGACTAGCGGGAGTAGAAGAGACCCAGTACTTC. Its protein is CASSAGLAGVEETQYF.

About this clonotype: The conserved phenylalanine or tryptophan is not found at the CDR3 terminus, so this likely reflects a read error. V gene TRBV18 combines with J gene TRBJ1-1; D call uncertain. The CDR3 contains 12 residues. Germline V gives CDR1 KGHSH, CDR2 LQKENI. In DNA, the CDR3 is TGTGCCAGCTCACCGAGGAACACTGGAGCTTTCCTT. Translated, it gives CASSPRNTGAFL.

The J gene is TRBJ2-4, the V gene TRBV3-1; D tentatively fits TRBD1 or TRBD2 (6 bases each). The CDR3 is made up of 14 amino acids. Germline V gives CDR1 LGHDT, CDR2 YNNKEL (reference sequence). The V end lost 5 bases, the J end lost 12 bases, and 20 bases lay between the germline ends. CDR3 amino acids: CASSALSRQDYQYF. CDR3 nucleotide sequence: TGTGCCAGCAGCGCCCTGTCGCGACAGGACTATCAGTACTTC.

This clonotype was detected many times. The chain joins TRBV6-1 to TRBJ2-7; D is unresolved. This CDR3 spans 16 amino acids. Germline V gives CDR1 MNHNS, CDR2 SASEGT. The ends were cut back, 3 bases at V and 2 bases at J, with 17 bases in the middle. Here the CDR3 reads CASSEDGDPAAYEQYF. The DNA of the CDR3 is TGTGCCAGCAGTGAGGATGGCGATCCGGCAGCCTACGAGCAGTACTTC.